The rows below give T cell receptor beta chains drawn from one sample of a study of cytomegalovirus exposure and HLA in healthy donors. Clones were read by immunoSEQ multiplex PCR, and TCRdb kept only the in-frame ones, dropping some. The sample has 100,000 to 120,000 clones, less than 80% seen once. What was sequenced was PBMCs. The source is a woman between 40 and 50 years old in good health and CMV-seropositive. Each CDR3 is given with its conserved first and last residue. The order of the fields is clone size, J gene, D gene, V gene, CDR3 DNA, CDR3 protein. A D gene is named only where the DNA matches it firmly. Clone size is shown for a subset of rows, as once, few, many or a class of expanded clone.

size: -
J: TRBJ1-2
D: -
V: TRBV30
DNA: TGTGCCTGGAGTGGGGGAGGAGGCTACACCTTC
CDR3: CAWSGGGGYTF

size: -
J: TRBJ1-2
D: TRBD1
V: TRBV19
DNA: TGTGCCAGTACCTCCGGGACAGCAGAGAGTTATGGCTACACCTTC
CDR3: CASTSGTAESYGYTF

size: -
J: TRBJ1-2
D: -
V: TRBV18
DNA: TGTGCCAGCTCACCAACGGTTACAGTCTATGGCTACACCTTC
CDR3: CASSPTVTVYGYTF

size: -
J: TRBJ2-1
D: -
V: TRBV2
DNA: TGTGCCAGCACACTTAACGGTGGCAATGAGCAGTTCTTC
CDR3: CASTLNGGNEQFF

size: few
J: TRBJ2-1
D: TRBD2
V: TRBV4-1
DNA: TGCGCCAGCAGCCAGAGCGCCGGGAGGCCGGGAAACAATGAGCAGTTCTTC
CDR3: CASSQSAGRPGNNEQFF

size: -
J: TRBJ1-4
D: -
V: TRBV27
DNA: TGTGCCAGCAGTTCCCGTCCCGCAACTAATGAAAAACTGTTTTTT
CDR3: CASSSRPATNEKLFF

size: -
J: TRBJ1-5
D: TRBD1
V: TRBV28
DNA: TGTGCCAGCAGTACCGGGACAGGGGAAGTACATCAGCCCCAGCATTTT
CDR3: CASSTGTGEVHQPQHF

size: -
J: TRBJ2-1
D: TRBD2
V: TRBV30
DNA: TGTGCCTGGATGCTAGCGGGGGGCTCAGATGAGCAGTTCTTC
CDR3: CAWMLAGGSDEQFF

size: -
J: TRBJ2-1
D: TRBD2
V: TRBV4-1
DNA: TGCGCCAGCAGCCAAGTGCAAATAATTAGCGGGAGCCTTGGCAATGAGCAGTTCTTC
CDR3: CASSQVQIISGSLGNEQFF

size: -
J: TRBJ1-1
D: -
V: TRBV30
DNA: TGTGCCTGGACCCGGACAGTCAACACTGAAGCTTTCTTT
CDR3: CAWTRTVNTEAFF

size: once
J: TRBJ1-3
D: -
V: TRBV11-2
DNA: TGTGCCAGCAACGAGAGGGAGGGGTGGAATACTGGAAACACCATATATTTT
CDR3: CASNEREGWNTGNTIYF

size: once
J: TRBJ2-7
D: -
V: TRBV30
DNA: TGTGCCTGGAGTGCCGGCGGGGGCAAATACGAGCAGTACTTC
CDR3: CAWSAGGGKYEQYF

size: -
J: TRBJ1-4
D: -
V: TRBV18
DNA: TGTGCCAGCTCACCACGAGGGCTTGTCTCAACTAATGAAAAACTGTTTTTT
CDR3: CASSPRGLVSTNEKLFF

size: once
J: TRBJ1-5
D: -
V: TRBV6-6
DNA: TGTGCCAGCAGTCCCTTGGGAGGGCAGCCCCAGCATTTT
CDR3: CASSPLGGQPQHF

size: many
J: TRBJ1-1
D: -
V: TRBV5-6
DNA: TGTGCCAGCAGCCCTTGGGACTGGGCGAACACTGAAGCTTTCTTT
CDR3: CASSPWDWANTEAFF

size: -
J: TRBJ2-5
D: -
V: TRBV15
DNA: TGTGCCACCAGCAGAGATAAGGGGGAGCAGTACTTC
CDR3: CATSRDKGEQYF

size: -
J: TRBJ2-7
D: TRBD2
V: TRBV7-2
DNA: TGTGCCAGCAGCTACCTAGCGGGGGGGACATACGAGCAGTACTTC
CDR3: CASSYLAGGTYEQYF

size: -
J: TRBJ1-5
D: -
V: TRBV6-5
DNA: TGTGCCAGCAGTTACTCGAACAGGGCTGAACAGCCCCAGCATTTT
CDR3: CASSYSNRAEQPQHF

size: -
J: TRBJ2-3
D: TRBD2
V: TRBV29-1
DNA: TGCAGCGTTGAATGGACTAGCGGGAGAGGGGGCACAGATACGCAGTATTTT
CDR3: CSVEWTSGRGGTDTQYF

size: -
J: TRBJ1-5
D: TRBD1
V: TRBV27
DNA: TGTGCCAGCAGCCGACAGGGGGCCAATCAGCCCCAGCATTTT
CDR3: CASSRQGANQPQHF

size: -
J: TRBJ2-2
D: -
V: TRBV12-5
DNA: TGTGCTAGTGGTTTGGCCCTCGGGACCGGGGAGCTGTTTTTT
CDR3: CASGLALGTGELFF

size: once
J: TRBJ2-3
D: TRBD2
V: TRBV15
DNA: TGTGCCACCAGGGGGAACATGACTAGCGGGAGTGTAGGAGATACGCAGTATTTT
CDR3: CATRGNMTSGSVGDTQYF

size: -
J: TRBJ2-5
D: TRBD1
V: TRBV9
DNA: TGTGCCAGCAGCGTGGGACAGGGGGGGGAAGAGACCCAGTACTTC
CDR3: CASSVGQGGEETQYF

size: -
J: TRBJ2-7
D: -
V: TRBV18
DNA: TGTGCCAGCTCACCACCGGGGGGAGGCTCCTACGAGCAGTACTTC
CDR3: CASSPPGGGSYEQYF

size: -
J: TRBJ2-5
D: -
V: TRBV19
DNA: TGTGCCAGTAGTATAGCCAGTTGGGAGACCCAGTACTTC
CDR3: CASSIASWETQYF

size: few
J: TRBJ1-5
D: -
V: TRBV7-9
DNA: TGTGCCAGCAGCTCACCTAACCGGGATCAGCCCCAGCATTTT
CDR3: CASSSPNRDQPQHF

size: few
J: TRBJ2-7
D: TRBD1
V: TRBV6-1
DNA: TGTGCCAGCAAGGGACAGGACATTACCTACGAGCAGTACTTC
CDR3: CASKGQDITYEQYF

size: few
J: TRBJ1-1
D: -
V: TRBV29-1
DNA: TGCAGCGGGGGGGGCCTCTCCGAAGCTTTCTTT
CDR3: CSGGGLSEAFF

size: -
J: TRBJ2-3
D: TRBD1
V: TRBV27
DNA: TGTGCCAGCAGTAATAGGGACAGATCTAGCACAGATACGCAGTATTTT
CDR3: CASSNRDRSSTDTQYF

size: -
J: TRBJ2-2
D: -
V: TRBV18
DNA: TGTGCCAGCTCACCCGGGGAGGAGGAGAACACCGGGGAGCTGTTTTTT
CDR3: CASSPGEEENTGELFF

size: -
J: TRBJ1-2
D: TRBD1
V: TRBV7-2
DNA: TGTGCCAGCAGCTTACGGGAGACGACAGGGGGCTATGGCTACACCTTC
CDR3: CASSLRETTGGYGYTF

size: -
J: TRBJ2-5
D: TRBD2
V: TRBV5-1
DNA: TGCGCCAGCAGCCCGGGACTAGGGCAAGAGACCCAGTACTTC
CDR3: CASSPGLGQETQYF

size: few
J: TRBJ2-7
D: -
V: TRBV7-2
DNA: TGTGCCAGCAGCCTGAGGACAGACACAGAGCAGTACTTC
CDR3: CASSLRTDTEQYF

size: -
J: TRBJ2-7
D: TRBD1
V: TRBV9
DNA: TGTGCCAGCAGCCCCCGACTACAGGGGTCCTACGAGCAGTACTTC
CDR3: CASSPRLQGSYEQYF

size: -
J: TRBJ2-3
D: -
V: TRBV5-1
DNA: TGCGCCAGCAGCTTGTGGGGGGGCACAGATACGCAGTATTTT
CDR3: CASSLWGGTDTQYF

size: -
J: TRBJ2-7
D: -
V: TRBV4-2
DNA: TGTGCCAGCAGCCAAGATGGGAGGTCGGGGGGACAAAGCTCCTACGAGCAGTACTTC
CDR3: CASSQDGRSGGQSSYEQYF

size: -
J: TRBJ2-2
D: TRBD2
V: TRBV30
DNA: TGTGCCTGGAGTGTATTCTGGACTAGCGGGGGGACGAACACCGGGGAGCTGTTTTTT
CDR3: CAWSVFWTSGGTNTGELFF

size: -
J: TRBJ1-1
D: TRBD1
V: TRBV5-1
DNA: TGCGCCAGCAGCCCTTTGACAGGGGCGAACACTGAAGCTTTCTTT
CDR3: CASSPLTGANTEAFF

size: -
J: TRBJ2-7
D: TRBD2
V: TRBV11-3
DNA: TGTGCCAGCAGCTTAATAGCGGGTGTCTCCTACGAGCAGTACTTC
CDR3: CASSLIAGVSYEQYF

size: -
J: TRBJ1-2
D: -
V: TRBV4-3
DNA: TGCGCCAGCAGCCAAGATAGAGGCAGTATCTATGGCTACACCTTC
CDR3: CASSQDRGSIYGYTF

size: -
J: TRBJ1-1
D: TRBD1
V: TRBV2
DNA: TGTGCCAGCAGGCGCCTGAGGGGGCTGAACACTGAAGCTTTCTTT
CDR3: CASRRLRGLNTEAFF

size: once
J: TRBJ2-2
D: TRBD2
V: TRBV9
DNA: TGTGCCAGCAGCGTCTTCAGCGGGGCGTTCGCGAACACCGGGGAGCTGTTTTTT
CDR3: CASSVFSGAFANTGELFF

size: few
J: TRBJ1-2
D: TRBD1
V: TRBV4-1
DNA: TGCGCCAGCAGACCGGGACAGGGGGCTTCTATATACTATGGCTACACCTTC
CDR3: CASRPGQGASIYYGYTF

size: -
J: TRBJ1-2
D: TRBD1
V: TRBV6-5
DNA: TGTGCCAGCAGTCCATTCCAGGGGGCTCCCTATGGCTACACCTTC
CDR3: CASSPFQGAPYGYTF

size: -
J: TRBJ2-1
D: TRBD2
V: TRBV7-9
DNA: TGTGCCAGCAGCGAGGGACTAGTTGCATACAATGAGCAGTTCTTC
CDR3: CASSEGLVAYNEQFF

size: -
J: TRBJ2-5
D: -
V: TRBV5-4
DNA: TGTGCCAGCAGCTTGGCGCAGGAAGAGACCCAGTACTTC
CDR3: CASSLAQEETQYF

size: few
J: TRBJ2-3
D: TRBD2
V: TRBV5-6
DNA: TGTGCCAGCAGCTTAGGACCTAGCGGAACAGATACGCAGTATTTT
CDR3: CASSLGPSGTDTQYF

size: -
J: TRBJ1-2
D: TRBD1
V: TRBV5-4
DNA: TGTGCCAGCAGCCTTGGACAGGGAGCTAACTATGGCTACACCTTC
CDR3: CASSLGQGANYGYTF

size: -
J: TRBJ2-1
D: -
V: TRBV29-1
DNA: TGCAGCGTTGAAGGAGGGAAATCCTCCTACAATGAGCAGTTCTTC
CDR3: CSVEGGKSSYNEQFF

size: once
J: TRBJ1-1
D: -
V: TRBV28
DNA: TGTGCCAGCAGTCCTCCTAAGATTCGCGGCACTGAAGCTTTCTTT
CDR3: CASSPPKIRGTEAFF

size: -
J: TRBJ2-1
D: -
V: TRBV2
DNA: TGTGCCAGCATAGGACGGGGGTCTTCCTACAATGAGCAGTTCTTC
CDR3: CASIGRGSSYNEQFF

size: -
J: TRBJ1-4
D: -
V: TRBV9
DNA: TGTGCCAGCAGCGTAGGGGGAGCTAATGAAAAACTGTTTTTT
CDR3: CASSVGGANEKLFF

size: few
J: TRBJ1-2
D: -
V: TRBV7-9
DNA: TGTGCCAGCAGCTTAGGGTCCGGCAGGGGCTTTGGCTACACCTTC
CDR3: CASSLGSGRGFGYTF

size: -
J: TRBJ2-7
D: -
V: TRBV7-6
DNA: TGTGCCAGCAGCTTAGATTCAGGGTACGAGCAGTACTTC
CDR3: CASSLDSGYEQYF

size: -
J: TRBJ2-2
D: -
V: TRBV2
DNA: TGTGCCAGCAGTGACCTACGAGCGGGCATCACCGGGGAGCTGTTTTTT
CDR3: CASSDLRAGITGELFF

size: -
J: TRBJ1-5
D: -
V: TRBV5-8
DNA: TGTGCCAGCAGCTTTAGGACCGGGGGACAGCCCCAGCATTTT
CDR3: CASSFRTGGQPQHF

size: -
J: TRBJ2-2
D: TRBD1
V: TRBV9
DNA: TGTGCCAGCAGCGCCATTCGGACAGGAGACACCGGGGAGCTGTTTTTT
CDR3: CASSAIRTGDTGELFF